A single sample is the source of the 18 T cell receptor beta chains below, sequenced in a study of blood T cell repertoires in COVID-19. Data came from immunoSEQ multiplex PCR; TCRdb stores just in-frame clones and leaves some out. The profile shows about 280,000 clones, more than 70% of them singletons. The sequenced sample consisted of peripheral blood. Receptor source: a young woman with COVID-19, enrolled during active disease.

A remark on this clone: This CDR3 is also generated by other DNA sequences in the sample. This rearrangement joins TRBV12-3 or TRBV12-4 to TRBJ2-7, with TRBD1 matching over 7 bases. Trimming removed 3 bases from V and 4 bases from J; junction bases left unmatched: 0. CDR3 length: 12 residues. CDR3 coding DNA: TGTGCCAGCAGTTTGACAGGGTACGAGCAGTACTTC. Protein product: CASSLTGYEQYF.

This chain links TRBV7-9 with TRBJ2-7; TRBD1 matches 10 bases. The CDR3 loop spans 13 amino acids. V shed 4 bases and J 6 bases; nucleotides not matched to a gene: 3. Germline loops: CDR1 SEHNR, CDR2 FQNEAQ (reference sequence). This chain's CDR3 is CASSSGQGSEQYF. The CDR3 region has the DNA TGTGCCAGCAGCTCGGGACAGGGGAGCGAGCAGTACTTC.

The genes are TRBV19 and TRBJ2-1; 10 bases agree with TRBD2. The CDR3 runs 17 residues. CDR1 LNHDA and CDR2 SQIVND come from the germline V gene (reference sequence). With 0 bases clipped from V and 6 bases from J, the junction kept 8 bases outside the gene matches. CDR3 loop: CASSIEGQLAGPNEQFF. DNA for the CDR3: TGTGCCAGTAGTATAGAGGGGCAACTAGCGGGACCCAATGAGCAGTTCTTC.

This chain connects TRBV10-3 to TRBJ2-2; TRBD1 might be the D (5 bases). The CDR3 runs 15 residues. V dropped 3 bases and J dropped 5 bases, with 13 bases sitting between them. Germline V gene sequence: CDR1 ENHRY, CDR2 SYGVKD. The DNA for the CDR3 is TGTGCCATCAGTGAACTCACAGGCTGGACCGGGGAGCTGTTTTTT. Its translation: CAISELTGWTGELFF.

The rearrangement uses TRBV7-6 and TRBJ2-7; perhaps TRBD1 as D (6 bases). The V end was cut by 4 bases, the J end by 3 bases, with 19 bases between. Germline CDR1 SGHVS, CDR2 FNYEAQ. CDR3 length: 16 residues. DNA for the CDR3: TGTGCCAGCAGCTCCCTTCCTGGGACAACTCACTACGAGCAGTACTTC. Its translation: CASSSLPGTTHYEQYF.

V and J are TRBV19 and TRBJ1-3, with a tentative D call TRBD1 (5 bases). CDR1 and CDR2 (germline): LNHDA, SQIVND (reference sequence). V dropped 3 bases and J dropped 0 bases, with 9 bases sitting between them. This CDR3 has 15 amino acids. In DNA, the CDR3 is TGTGCCAGTAGTATTGCGGGACCCTCTGGAAACACCATATATTTT. Translated, it gives CASSIAGPSGNTIYF. Full variable domain (rest looked up from reference TRBV19 and TRBJ1-3): DGGITQSPKYLFRKEGQNVTLSCEQNLNHDAMYWYRQDPGQGLRLIYYSQIVNDFQKGDIAEGYSVSREKKESFPLTVTSAQKNPTAFYLCASSIAGPSGNTIYFGEGSWLTVV.

The genes are TRBV6-1 and TRBJ2-1; 7 bases align to TRBD1. This CDR3 region has 13 residues. Germline loops: CDR1 MNHNS, CDR2 SASEGT. The ends lost 1 base at V and 6 bases at J; junction bases unmatched: 0. CDR3 protein: CASSEGDSNEQFF. The CDR3 coding sequence is TGTGCCAGCAGTGAAGGGGACAGCAATGAGCAGTTCTTC.

This clone was seen a single time. This chain uses TRBV7-9 with TRBJ2-7; 9 nucleotides match TRBD2. Germline CDR1 SEHNR, CDR2 FQNEAQ (reference sequence). Trimming took 1 base from V and 0 from J; bases not matched to a gene: 4. This CDR3 comprises 16 residues. CDR3 sequence: CASSLGLAGDSYEQYF. As DNA, the CDR3 is TGTGCCAGCAGCTTAGGGTTAGCGGGGGACTCCTACGAGCAGTACTTC.

The chain joins TRBV5-1 to TRBJ2-3; TRBD1 is a possible D gene (6 bases). Germline CDR1 reads SGHRS; CDR2 reads YFSETQ. Trimming stripped 7 bases from V and 6 bases from J, with 18 bases between. This CDR3 region has 14 residues. CDR3 in amino acids: CASGTIGGADTQYF. As DNA, the CDR3 is TGCGCCAGCGGTACAATAGGGGGAGCGGATACGCAGTATTTT.

The V call is TRBV21-1, the J call TRBJ2-7; the D call in the table, TRBD1, was not verified against the DNA. TRBV21-1 is annotated as a pseudogene. The CDR3 runs to 15 residues. The CDR3 DNA follows: TGTGCCAGCAGCAAAGTCAGGGACAGCATCTACGAGCAGTACTTC. Translated: CASSKVRDSIYEQYF.

The chain joins TRBV6-5 to TRBJ2-2; 10 bases fit TRBD1. Germline V CDR1 and CDR2: MNHEY, SVGAGI. With 2 bases clipped from V and 3 bases from J, the junction kept 3 bases outside the gene matches. CDR3 length: 16 amino acids. CDR3 residues: CASSYDRGRDTGELFF. The CDR3 bases are TGTGCCAGCAGTTACGACAGGGGGCGCGACACCGGGGAGCTGTTTTTT.

The genes are TRBV5-4 and TRBJ2-3, with 9 bases matching TRBD2. Germline-derived CDR1 and CDR2 are SGHNT and YYREEE (reference sequence). CDR3 length: 16 residues. V was pared by 0 bases and J by 5 bases, with 7 bases of the junction left unmatched. CDR3 bases: TGTGCCAGCAGCTTGGCGATAGCGGGGGCGGAAGATACGCAGTATTTT. Translated: CASSLAIAGAEDTQYF.

V is TRBV19 and J is TRBJ2-6, with 11 bases matching TRBD1. The junction had 4 bases not matched to a gene; V was cut back by 6 bases and J by 0 bases. This CDR3 comprises 17 residues. Germline CDR1 is LNHDA and CDR2 is SQIVND (reference sequence). The CDR3 spells CASRGGTGGSGANVLTF. In DNA form, the CDR3 reads TGTGCCAGTAGGGGGGGGACAGGGGGCTCTGGGGCCAACGTCCTGACTTTC.

This rearrangement joins TRBV5-1 to TRBJ2-5; a weak D match, TRBD2 (6 bases). Germline-derived CDR1 and CDR2 are SGHRS and YFSETQ. V lost 9 bases, J lost 2 bases, and 14 bases lay in between. The CDR3 runs 13 residues. The CDR3 loop reads CATAPGVQETQYF. The CDR3 region has the DNA TGCGCCACCGCCCCGGGAGTACAAGAGACCCAGTACTTC.

This rearrangement joins TRBV24-1 to TRBJ2-1, with 7 bases identical to TRBD2. The J segment lost 2 bases and the V segment lost 4 bases, leaving 7 bases of the junction unmatched. The CDR3 is 16 amino acids. CDR1 KGHDR and CDR2 SFDVKD come from the germline V gene. The CDR3 sequence is CATSDRSGKAYNEQFF. The CDR3 bases are TGTGCCACCAGTGACCGAAGCGGGAAAGCCTACAATGAGCAGTTCTTC.

This rearrangement joins TRBV5-1 to TRBJ1-4, with D unresolved. Deletions cut 0 bases from V and 0 bases from J, with 9 bases between. Looked up from germline, CDR1 is SGHRS and CDR2 is YFSETQ. The CDR3 has 16 amino acids. This chain's CDR3 is CASSLDSFATNEKLFF. The CDR3 DNA reads as TGCGCCAGCAGCTTGGATAGCTTTGCAACTAATGAAAAACTGTTTTTT.

The V call is TRBV30, the J call TRBJ2-5; TRBD1 matches 8 bases. The germline CDR1 and CDR2 sequences are GTSNPN and SVGIG (reference sequence). The J segment lost 5 bases and the V segment lost 4 bases, leaving 9 bases of the junction unmatched. The CDR3 extends over 14 amino acids. CDR3 sequence: CAWKGRGRRETQYF. Written as DNA, the CDR3 is TGTGCCTGGAAAGGCAGGGGGCGCCGGGAGACCCAGTACTTC.

This clone showed up just a few times. This rearrangement joins TRBV30 to TRBJ1-1, with a weak D call TRBD1 (6 bases). Germline V gene sequence: CDR1 GTSNPN, CDR2 SVGIG (reference sequence). V shed 3 bases and J shed 1 base, with 18 bases lying between them. CDR3 length: 16 residues. In DNA form, the CDR3 reads TGTGCCTGGAGGCGTATTTCCGGGACACCGAACACTGAAGCTTTCTTT. It translates to CAWRRISGTPNTEAFF. Drawing the rest from reference TRBV30 and TRBJ1-1, the complete variable domain is SQTIHQWPATLVQPVGSPLSLECTVEGTSNPNLYWYRQAAGRGLQLLFYSVGIGQISSEVPQNLSASRPQDRQFILSSKKLLLSDSGFYLCAWRRISGTPNTEAFFGQGTRLTVV.